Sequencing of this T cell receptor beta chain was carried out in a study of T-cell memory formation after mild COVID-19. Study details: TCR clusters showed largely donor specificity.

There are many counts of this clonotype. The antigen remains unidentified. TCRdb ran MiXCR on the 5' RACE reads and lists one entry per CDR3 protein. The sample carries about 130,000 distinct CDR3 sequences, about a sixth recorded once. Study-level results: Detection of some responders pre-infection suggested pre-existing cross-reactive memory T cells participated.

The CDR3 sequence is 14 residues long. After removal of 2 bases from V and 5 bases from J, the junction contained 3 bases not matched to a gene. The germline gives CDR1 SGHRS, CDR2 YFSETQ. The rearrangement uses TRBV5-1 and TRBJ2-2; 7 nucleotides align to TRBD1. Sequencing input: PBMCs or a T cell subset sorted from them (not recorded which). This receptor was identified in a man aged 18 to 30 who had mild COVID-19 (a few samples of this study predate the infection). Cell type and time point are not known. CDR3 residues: CASSFEQGTGELFF. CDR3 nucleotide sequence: TGCGCCAGCAGCTTCGAACAGGGGACCGGGGAGCTGTTTTTT.